This is a list of T cell receptor beta chains from one sample in a study of blood T cell repertoires in COVID-19. The data were produced by immunoSEQ multiplex PCR, yet TCRdb's version contains in-frame clones alone and is incomplete. This table holds some 74,000 clones, roughly four fifths found once. Sequenced material: peripheral blood. Receptors originate from an elderly man with acute or convalescent COVID-19. Both conserved end residues are part of each CDR3. The D gene is left open where the match is weak. Only some rows state a clone size, as once, few, many or a class for expanded clones.

j_call d_call clone_size v_call cdr3_nt cdr3_aa
TRBJ2-7 NA NA TRBV6-5 TGTGCCAGCAGTTACGGGAAGGCCACAGGGCCCTACGAGCAGTACTTC CASSYGKATGPYEQYF
TRBJ2-5 NA once TRBV11-2 TGTGCCAGCAGTCTTATCGGGAAGACCCAGTACTTC CASSLIGKTQYF
TRBJ1-5 TRBD1 NA TRBV19 TGTGCCAGTACCCCCTCCGATAGGGGGCTGTGGAATCAGCCCCAGCATTTT CASTPSDRGLWNQPQHF
TRBJ1-3 NA NA TRBV5-6 TGTGCCAGCAGCCCCTTAGGGGGAACTGGAAACACCATATATTTT CASSPLGGTGNTIYF
TRBJ1-1 NA NA TRBV7-9 TGTGCCAGCAGCCTCCCCCGCGCCGGTCAGGTCTTT CASSLPRAGQVF
TRBJ1-2 NA NA TRBV9 TGTGCCAGCGGGAGCCTCTATGGCTACACCTTC CASGSLYGYTF
TRBJ1-1 NA NA TRBV19 TGTGCGAGTAGTTTCCCGGGGGGGGGACTCGGGAACACTGAAGCTTTCTTT CASSFPGGGLGNTEAFF
TRBJ2-1 NA once TRBV27 TGTGCCAGCAGTTTATTCCCGGGACGTGGAGGGTCGAATGAGCAGTTCTTC CASSLFPGRGGSNEQFF
TRBJ2-7 TRBD1 NA TRBV24-1 TGTGCCACCAGTGATGAACGACAGGGGACTTACGAGCAGTACTTC CATSDERQGTYEQYF
TRBJ2-2 NA few TRBV5-1 TGCGCCAGCAGCCGGGACTCCGCGAACACCGGGGAGCTGTTTTTT CASSRDSANTGELFF
TRBJ2-5 TRBD2 NA TRBV7-8 TGTGCCAGCAGCTGGCCGGGACTACCGGAGACCCAGTACTTC CASSWPGLPETQYF
TRBJ2-1 TRBD2 NA TRBV7-2 TGTGCCAGCAGCTCCCCAACGGGGACTAGCGGGAGGTTGATCAATGAGCAGTTCTTC CASSSPTGTSGRLINEQFF
TRBJ1-1 NA NA TRBV18 TGTGCCAGCTCGCGACAGCCCATGAACACTGAAGCTTTCTTT CASSRQPMNTEAFF
TRBJ1-4 NA NA TRBV18 TGTGCCAGCCCAGTCGGGAGAGATAATGAAAAACTGTTTTTT CASPVGRDNEKLFF
TRBJ2-5 NA NA TRBV4-1 TGCGCCAGCAGACCACAGGGTGGTGGTGGTTCGGAGACCCAGTACTTC CASRPQGGGGSETQYF
TRBJ1-5 NA once TRBV6-2/TRBV6-3 TGTGCCAGCAGTTACGGGGTGGGGGCTGGTCAGCCCCAGCATTTT CASSYGVGAGQPQHF
TRBJ2-4 TRBD1 NA TRBV28 TGTGCCAGCAGTTTGGGACAGCTAGCCAAAAACATTCAGTACTTC CASSLGQLAKNIQYF
TRBJ2-7 NA NA TRBV3-1/TRBV3-2 TGTGCCAGCAGCCAAGTCTACTTCCGGAGTCCCTCCTACGAGCAGTACTTC CASSQVYFRSPSYEQYF
TRBJ2-1 TRBD2 NA TRBV29-1 TGCAGCGTTCAGACTAGCGGGAGGTACAATGAGCAGTTCTTC CSVQTSGRYNEQFF
TRBJ1-1 TRBD1 NA TRBV6-2/TRBV6-3 TGTGCCAGCAGTCTACAGGGGGTCACTGAAGCTTTCTTT CASSLQGVTEAFF
TRBJ2-7 NA NA TRBV21-1 TGTGCCAGCAGCTGGCAGGGCATCCACGAGCAGTACTTC CASSWQGIHEQYF
TRBJ2-3 TRBD2 NA TRBV11-2 TGTGCCAGCAGCTCGACTGGTGGGGGGGACCCTACAGATACGCAGTATTTT CASSSTGGGDPTDTQYF
TRBJ1-1 NA NA TRBV11-1 TGTGCCAGCATCCGGTCAGGGATGGACACTGAAGCTTTCTTT CASIRSGMDTEAFF
TRBJ2-7 TRBD1 NA TRBV27 TGTGCCAGCAGTTTCTCCGGGACAGGACCCTACGAGCAGTACTTC CASSFSGTGPYEQYF
TRBJ2-2 NA NA TRBV30 TGTGCCTGGAGTCAGGGGAACACCGGGGAGCTGTTTTTT CAWSQGNTGELFF
TRBJ2-7 NA NA TRBV18 TGTGCCAGCTCACCACCGACTAGTTACCACGAGCAGTACTTC CASSPPTSYHEQYF
TRBJ2-2 TRBD2 NA TRBV10-2 TGCGCCAGCAGGTCACCGGGACTAGCGGAGAACACCGGGGAGCTGTTTTTT CASRSPGLAENTGELFF
TRBJ2-1 TRBD1 NA TRBV11-3 TGTGCCAGCAGCTTAGATCTTGGGACAGGGAAGAGGAATGAGCAGTTCTTC CASSLDLGTGKRNEQFF
TRBJ1-1 NA NA TRBV19 TGTGCCAGTAGTAGGGGGGTCAGTGAAGCTTTCTTT CASSRGVSEAFF
TRBJ1-5 TRBD1 once TRBV6-5 TGTGCCAGCAGTTACGAGACAGGGACTCATCAGCCCCAGCATTTT CASSYETGTHQPQHF
TRBJ2-3 TRBD1 NA TRBV19 TGTGCCAGTAATTCGGGACAGTTCGTTTCTAGCACAGATACGCAGTATTTT CASNSGQFVSSTDTQYF
TRBJ1-6 NA NA TRBV19 TGTGCCAGTAGTATTACCCAGGGGAATTCACCCCTCCACTTT CASSITQGNSPLHF
TRBJ1-6 TRBD1 NA TRBV6-5 TGTGCCAGCAGCAAAGGACAGGGCCATTCACCCCTCCACTTT CASSKGQGHSPLHF
TRBJ2-5 TRBD1 NA TRBV9 TGTGCCAGCAGCCCTCGACAGGGGGCGCAGGGAGAGACCCAGTACTTC CASSPRQGAQGETQYF
TRBJ2-7 TRBD1 NA TRBV5-1 TGCGCCAGCAGCTCTGAGGGGGCAGGCGAGCAGTACTTC CASSSEGAGEQYF
TRBJ2-2 TRBD1 NA TRBV5-1 TGCGCCAGCAGCTCGGGACAGACCGGGGAGCTGTTTTTT CASSSGQTGELFF
TRBJ2-7 TRBD1 NA TRBV7-2 TGTGCCAGCAGCTTACCGGGACAGGGCTTCGACGAGCAGTACTTC CASSLPGQGFDEQYF
TRBJ1-5 NA NA TRBV7-2 TGTGCCAGCAGCTTACAGGTCGGGCCCCAGCATTTT CASSLQVGPQHF
TRBJ2-5 TRBD2 NA TRBV9 TGTGCCAGCAGCGTAGGGTCGGGACTAAGCCAAGAGACCCAGTACTTC CASSVGSGLSQETQYF
TRBJ1-2 TRBD1 once TRBV27 TGTGCCAGCCGCCGGAGGGACCCACAGGGGGCGATCTATGGCTACACCTTC CASRRRDPQGAIYGYTF
TRBJ2-2 TRBD2 NA TRBV18 TGTGCCAGCTCACCCAGCGGGGAGAGCACCGGGGAGCTGTTTTTT CASSPSGESTGELFF
TRBJ2-5 TRBD2 NA TRBV19 TGTGCCAGTAGTATCGGGCTAGCGGGGGGCCAAGAGACCCAGTACTTC CASSIGLAGGQETQYF
TRBJ2-1 NA few TRBV7-9 TGTGCCAGCAGCTCAACGGGACTCACAACGTTCTTC CASSSTGLTTFF
TRBJ1-5 TRBD1 NA TRBV6-2/TRBV6-3 TGTGCCAGCAGTTACCCCAACAGGGGCCAGCCCCAGCATTTT CASSYPNRGQPQHF
TRBJ2-2 NA NA TRBV5-1 TGCGCCAGCAGCCCGTCGGGTGTATCCGGGGAGCTGTTTTTT CASSPSGVSGELFF
TRBJ1-3 TRBD1 NA TRBV5-3 TGTGCCAGAAGCTTAGGGTCTCCGGGACAGGGCAGAAACACCATATATTTT CARSLGSPGQGRNTIYF
TRBJ1-3 TRBD1 NA TRBV15 TGTGCCACCAGCAGGGATGGGACAGGGTCTGGAAACACCATATATTTT CATSRDGTGSGNTIYF
TRBJ2-3 NA NA TRBV6-6 TGTGCCAGCAGTTCCATTCAACGGGTCACAGATACGCAGTATTTT CASSSIQRVTDTQYF
TRBJ1-6 NA NA TRBV19 TGTGCCAGTAGTAGTGGCCCGGCGGGGACCCTCCACTTT CASSSGPAGTLHF
TRBJ2-3 NA NA TRBV19 TGTGCCAGTAGTATTATCCTCGGGGGACGGACAGATACGCAGTATTTT CASSIILGGRTDTQYF
TRBJ1-2 TRBD1 few TRBV11-2 TGTGCCAGCAGCTTAGACTCGTTGACAGGGGCCCGCTACACCTTC CASSLDSLTGARYTF
TRBJ2-3 TRBD2 NA TRBV5-4 TGTGCCAGCAGCCCCCTGACTAGCGGGATCGGGACAGATACGCAGTATTTT CASSPLTSGIGTDTQYF
TRBJ2-7 TRBD1 NA TRBV28 TGTGCCAGCAATACCCCGGGACAGGGGGCCTACGAGCAGTACTTC CASNTPGQGAYEQYF
TRBJ2-7 TRBD2 NA TRBV5-4 TGTGCCAGCAGCCCCCGGGGGGGGCGATCCTACGAGCAGTACTTC CASSPRGGRSYEQYF